One sample yielded the 29 T cell receptor beta chains listed below, sequenced in a study of spatial heterogeneity in lung cancer. Study results and limitations: Expanded intratumoral alpha and beta TCR counts tracked tumor mutation counts.

Indicated time point: sample taken at primary tumor resection. These receptors are not linked to any known antigen. TCRdb re-analysed the 5' RACE reads in MiXCR, keeping a single row per CDR3 protein. The profile shows 4,000 to 6,500 distinct CDR3 sequences, about 12% of them singletons. The material was lung tumor tissue, obtained at surgery. The receptors shown here come from a male donor with early-stage non-small cell lung cancer.

In its sample, this clonotype was seen a few times. The rearrangement links TRBV18 to TRBJ2-6; D is unresolved. This CDR3 has 17 amino acids. The germline V gene has CDR1 KGHSH and CDR2 LQKENI. With 3 bases removed from V and 2 bases from J, the gap between germline ends came to 14 bases. The CDR3 DNA follows: TGTGCCAGCTCACCTCGGACGGACCCCCCTGGGGCCAACGTCCTGACTTTC. Its translation: CASSPRTDPPGANVLTF. Full variable domain (rest looked up from reference TRBV18 and TRBJ2-6): NAGVMQNPRHLVRRRGQEARLRCSPMKGHSHVYWYRQLPEEGLKFMVYLQKENIIDESGMPKERFSAEFPKEGPSILRIQQVVRGDSAAYFCASSPRTDPPGANVLTFGAGSRLTVL.

In its sample, this clonotype was seen a few times. The genes are TRBV30 and TRBJ2-2; weak D call: TRBD2 (5 bases). Germline V lookup: CDR1 GTSNPN, CDR2 SVGIG (reference sequence). The CDR3 is made up of 13 amino acids. The germline V and J ends were trimmed by 0 bases and 5 bases, with 7 bases remaining between them. The CDR3 DNA reads TGTGCCTGGAGTGTAACGGGAACCGGGGAGCTGTTTTTT. Protein sequence: CAWSVTGTGELFF.

A few counts support this clonotype. The rearrangement joins TRBV7-2 to TRBJ2-2, with D unresolved. Germline V lookup: CDR1 SGHTA, CDR2 FQGNSA. The CDR3 is 12 residues long. The V end lost 2 bases, the J end lost 9 bases, and 7 bases lay between the germline ends. CDR3 in amino acids: CASSLSSRELFF. CDR3 sequence (DNA): TGTGCCAGCAGCTTAAGTTCGAGGGAGCTGTTTTTT. Supplemented by reference TRBV7-2 and TRBJ2-2, the full variable domain reads GAGVSQSPSNKVTEKGKDVELRCDPISGHTALYWYRQSLGQGLEFLIYFQGNSAPDKSGLPSDRFSAERTGGSVSTLTIQRTQQEDSAVYLCASSLSSRELFFGEGSRLTVL.

This clonotype is labeled as medium-sized (0.01 to 0.1%). The J gene is TRBJ2-1, the V gene TRBV9; possibly TRBD2 for D (6 bases). V lost 2 bases and J 2 bases, leaving 11 bases between the germline ends. This CDR3 has 15 residues. Germline CDR1 reads SGDLS; CDR2 reads YYNGEE. CDR3 coding DNA: TGTGCCAGCAGCGTGTCGGGACTTACCTACAATGAGCAGTTCTTC. Translation gives CASSVSGLTYNEQFF.

This clonotype appeared a few times. The rearrangement links TRBV29-1 to TRBJ1-1; 8 bases are a match to TRBD1. The CDR3 runs to 12 residues. J was trimmed by 6 bases and V by 6 bases; bases with no gene match: 6. CDR1 and CDR2 from the germline V gene are SQVTM and ANQGSEA. In DNA form, the CDR3 reads TGCAGCGTGGGTCAGGGGGCAGCTGAAGCTTTCTTT. Translation gives CSVGQGAAEAFF.

A few counts support this clonotype. The chain employs TRBV4-1 and TRBJ2-7; D ambiguous. The V gene's germline CDR1 is MGHRA and CDR2 YSYEKL. The ends were cut back, 0 bases at V and 5 bases at J, with 17 bases in the middle. This CDR3 spans 16 amino acids. This CDR3 reads CASSQDRSAPTDEQYF. In DNA, the CDR3 is TGCGCCAGCAGCCAAGATCGGTCAGCCCCCACGGACGAGCAGTACTTC.

This clonotype was detected ten times or more. The chain is built from TRBV14 and TRBJ2-5, with a possible D match to TRBD2 (5 bases). The CDR3 contains 11 residues. The V gene lost 1 base and the J gene lost 10 bases, with 7 bases spanning the gap. Germline V gives CDR1 SGHDN, CDR2 FVKESK. The CDR3 nucleotides are TGTGCCAGCAGCCAAGTGGGAGACCAGTACTTC. It codes for CASSQVGDQYF.

This clonotype qualifies as medium-sized. The rearrangement links TRBV7-9 to TRBJ2-4; 8 nucleotides line up with TRBD1. The CDR3 runs to 14 residues. Trimming removed 4 bases from V and 9 bases from J; junction bases left unmatched: 8. Germline CDR1 reads SEHNR; CDR2 reads FQNEAQ (reference sequence). The CDR3 loop reads CASSSIGQGGIQYF. CDR3 in DNA: TGTGCCAGCAGCTCTATAGGACAGGGAGGCATTCAGTACTTC.

This clonotype was picked up many times. This chain connects TRBV7-2 to TRBJ2-1; maybe TRBD1 (5 bases). Germline V CDR1 and CDR2: SGHTA, FQGNSA. The CDR3 consists of 14 residues. The V end lost 0 bases, the J end lost 7 bases, and 10 bases lay between the germline ends. The chain's CDR3 is CASSLASRGNEQFF. In DNA form, the CDR3 reads TGTGCCAGCAGCTTAGCTTCTAGGGGAAATGAGCAGTTCTTC.

The V call is TRBV18, the J call TRBJ2-3; 11 bases agree with TRBD2. From germline, CDR1 is KGHSH and CDR2 LQKENI. This CDR3 is built from 17 residues. Losses at the gene ends were 0 bases for V and 0 bases for J; bases not matched to a gene: 2. The CDR3 here is CASSPPGLADSTDTQYF. DNA for the CDR3: TGTGCCAGCTCACCACCGGGACTAGCGGATAGCACAGATACGCAGTATTTT.

The CDR3 region is CSASTSRSSYNEQFF. DNA of the CDR3: TGCAGTGCTTCCACCTCGCGGAGCTCCTACAATGAGCAGTTCTTC. This chain links TRBV20-1 with TRBJ2-1; D not certain. This CDR3 comprises 15 residues. Germline assignment: CDR1 DFQATT and CDR2 SNEGSKA (reference sequence). The V gene lost 5 bases and the J gene lost 0 bases, with 14 bases spanning the gap.

This clonotype qualifies as medium-sized. The rearrangement uses TRBV29-1 and TRBJ2-1; D is undetermined. V was cut by 2 bases and J by 3 bases, with 14 bases left in between. The CDR3 runs 15 residues. Per germline, CDR1 SQVTM and CDR2 ANQGSEA. CDR3 loop: CSVERSRTVYNEQFF. The DNA for the CDR3 is TGCAGCGTTGAAAGGAGCCGAACGGTCTACAATGAGCAGTTCTTC.

A remark on this clonotype: Because it lacks the conserved phenylalanine or tryptophan at the end, this CDR3 is likely a read error. The CDR3 loop is CASSLDLGNQPQHS. CDR3 sequence (DNA): TGTGCCAGCAGCTTAGATCTGGGCAATCAGCCCCAGCATTCT. The gene calls are TRBV7-2 and TRBJ1-5; no clear D gene. The V gene lost 1 base and the J gene lost 2 bases, with 6 bases spanning the gap. Germline lookup yields CDR1 SGHTA and CDR2 FQGNSA. This CDR3 has 14 residues.

The chain recombines TRBV10-3 with TRBJ2-3; tentatively, D is TRBD2 (7 bases). Germline loops: CDR1 ENHRY, CDR2 SYGVKD. V was pared by 4 bases and J by 0 bases, with 14 bases between. The CDR3 loop spans 16 amino acids. Here the CDR3 reads CAISGEGHRSTDTQYF. In nucleotides, the CDR3 is TGTGCCATCAGTGGGGAGGGACATCGAAGCACAGATACGCAGTATTTT.

To note about this clonotype: This may be a read error: a much more frequent sequence differs by one nucleotide. This rearrangement joins TRBV7-2 to TRBJ2-5; 12 bases map to TRBD2. Germline loops: CDR1 SGHTA, CDR2 FQGNSA. The CDR3 consists of 16 residues. The V gene end was trimmed by 5 bases and the J gene end by 2 bases; junction bases not matched to a gene: 6. The CDR3 spells CASSTGLAGRQETQYF. CDR3 nucleotides: TGTGCCAGCAGCACCGGACTAGCGGGGCGGCAAGAGACCCAGTACTTC.

This clonotype was observed a handful of times. Here the CDR3 DNA reads TGTGCCAGCAGCCCACCTGCCGATCGGAGTGAAAAACTGTTTTTT. This codes for CASSPPADRSEKLFF. J is TRBJ1-4 and V is TRBV5-5; no clear D. Trimming took 4 bases from V and 7 from J, leaving 17 bases between them. The germline V gene encodes CDR1 SGHKS and CDR2 YYEKEE (reference sequence). The CDR3 has 15 amino acids.

The CDR3 DNA follows: TGTGCCAGCAGCCAAGGACAGGACACCGGGGAGCTGTTTTTT. Residues: CASSQGQDTGELFF. This sequence joins TRBV5-4 and TRBJ2-2; TRBD1 matches 7 bases. The CDR3 runs 14 residues. Germline lookup yields CDR1 SGHNT and CDR2 YYREEE (reference sequence). V dropped 4 bases and J dropped 3; count of bases not matched to a gene: 3.

In its sample, this clonotype was seen once. This chain links TRBV7-7 with TRBJ1-5, with 7 nucleotides matching TRBD1. The germline V gene encodes CDR1 SSHAT and CDR2 FNYEAQ (reference sequence). There are 13 residues in the CDR3. After removal of 5 bases from V and 5 bases from J, the junction contained 3 bases not matched to a gene. The CDR3 DNA sequence: TGTGCCAGCAGCCGGGACAGAGATCAGCCCCAGCATTTT. It yields the protein CASSRDRDQPQHF.

The rearrangement uses TRBV9 and TRBJ1-5; maybe TRBD1 (6 bases). CDR3 length: 13 residues. Trimming cost V 3 bases and J 8 bases, with 12 bases left between them. Germline V CDR1 and CDR2: SGDLS, YYNGEE. In DNA, the CDR3 is TGTGCCAGCAGCGCAGGGGCGCTAGAGCCCCAGCATTTT. Its protein is CASSAGALEPQHF.

The sample holds a few counts of this clonotype. V and J are TRBV7-9 and TRBJ1-2; 7 bases match TRBD1. CDR3 length equals 14 residues. The J segment lost 4 bases and the V segment lost 4 bases, leaving 6 bases of the junction unmatched. Germline loops: CDR1 SEHNR, CDR2 FQNEAQ (reference sequence). The CDR3 is CASSWDSGGYGYTF. Here the CDR3 DNA reads TGTGCCAGCAGCTGGGACAGCGGTGGCTATGGCTACACCTTC. Complete variable domain (other parts from reference TRBV7-9 and TRBJ1-2): DTGVSQNPRHKITKRGQNVTFRCDPISEHNRLYWYRQTLGQGPEFLTYFQNEAQLEKSRLLSDRFSAERPKGSFSTLEIQRTEQGDSAMYLCASSWDSGGYGYTFGSGTRLTVV.

The chain links TRBV20-1 to TRBJ2-5, with TRBD2 matching over 7 bases. J gave up 3 bases and V 5 bases, and 6 bases lay outside the gene matches. The CDR3 has 13 residues. CDR1 DFQATT and CDR2 SNEGSKA come from the germline V gene (reference sequence). The CDR3, as DNA: TGCAGTGCTGGTGGACTAGTAAAAGAGACCCAGTACTTC. Translation: CSAGGLVKETQYF.

This clonotype showed up just a few times. The rearrangement joins TRBV4-1 to TRBJ2-3; TRBD2 matches 7 bases. CDR1 and CDR2 from the germline V gene are MGHRA and YSYEKL. V dropped 4 bases and J dropped 0; count of bases not matched to a gene: 7. This CDR3 spans 16 amino acids. For the CDR3, the DNA is TGCGCCAGCAGCCCCGCTAGCGGACTTAGCACAGATACGCAGTATTTT. This encodes CASSPASGLSTDTQYF.

Worth noting for this clonotype: This could be a read error, since a much larger clone is one nucleotide away. V is TRBV7-9 and J is TRBJ1-1; 10 nucleotides line up with TRBD1. The CDR3 contains 16 residues. Germline CDR1 SEHNR, CDR2 FQNEAQ (reference sequence). After removal of 8 bases from V and 6 bases from J, the junction contained 15 bases not matched to a gene. The CDR3 region is CASSQEGDRGGSEAFF. Written as DNA, the CDR3 is TGTGCCAGCTCCCAGGAAGGGGACAGGGGAGGCTCTGAAGCTTTCTTT.

The table lists this clonotype with a few counts. The chain couples TRBV7-8 to TRBJ2-7, with D perhaps TRBD2 (5 bases). This CDR3 is 15 amino acids long. The germline gives CDR1 SGHVS, CDR2 FQNEAQ. V lost 5 bases, J lost 0 bases, and 14 bases lay in between. The CDR3 DNA follows: TGTGCCAGCAGCGCAACTTTTGCGGGCTCCTACGAGCAGTACTTC. This codes for CASSATFAGSYEQYF.

This clonotype was counted only a few times. The genes are TRBV6-5 and TRBJ2-1; tentative D call: TRBD2 (5 bases). The ends were cut back, 0 bases at V and 4 bases at J, with 13 bases in the middle. This CDR3 is 16 amino acids long. CDR1 MNHEY and CDR2 SVGAGI come from the germline V gene. CDR3 loop: CASSYSRDSVYNEQFF. CDR3 DNA: TGTGCCAGCAGTTACTCGAGGGATTCCGTTTACAATGAGCAGTTCTTC.

This clonotype rates as medium-sized. V is TRBV7-3 and J is TRBJ1-3, with D possibly matching TRBD1 (5 bases). The CDR3 runs to 13 residues. Per germline, CDR1 SGHTA and CDR2 FQGTGA. V was clipped by 4 bases and J by 3 bases, with 7 bases between them. CDR3 residues: CASSSGFGNTIYF. DNA of the CDR3: TGTGCCAGCAGCTCAGGGTTTGGAAACACCATATATTTT.

This rearrangement joins TRBV20-1 to TRBJ1-4, with D tentatively TRBD1 (6 bases). CDR1 and CDR2 (germline): DFQATT, SNEGSKA (reference sequence). V was trimmed by 4 bases and J by 3 bases, leaving 18 bases between them. The CDR3 spans 16 residues. CDR3 protein: CSAKPGGSGANEKLFF. The CDR3 DNA reads as TGCAGTGCTAAGCCGGGGGGCTCAGGGGCTAATGAAAAACTGTTTTTT.

This clonotype was detected many times. V and J are TRBV28 and TRBJ1-6; 9 positions match TRBD1. The ends lost 4 bases at V and 6 bases at J; junction bases unmatched: 4. This CDR3 spans 15 amino acids. CDR1 is MDHEN, CDR2 SYDVKM, per germline. CDR3 in DNA: TGTGCCAGCAGTTCACAGGGGGCTGGTAATTCACCCCTCCACTTT. This sequence encodes CASSSQGAGNSPLHF.

This clonotype is medium-sized within its sample. The gene calls are TRBV7-2 and TRBJ1-2; TRBD1 agrees at 10 bases. With 4 bases clipped from V and 5 bases from J, the junction kept 7 bases outside the gene matches. From germline, CDR1 is SGHTA and CDR2 FQGNSA. The CDR3 extends over 15 amino acids. The CDR3 sequence is CASSSQDRGIYGYTF. DNA for the CDR3: TGTGCCAGCAGCTCCCAGGACAGGGGGATATATGGCTACACCTTC.